A single sample gave rise to the 12 T cell receptor beta chains below, sequenced in a study of T cell responses to AZD1222 COVID-19 vaccine. TCRdb's copy holds only in-frame clones and misses some; the assay was immunoSEQ multiplex PCR. Among roughly 120,000 clones listed, 70% to 90% were seen once. This sample comprised peripheral blood, obtained on day 0 of AZD1222 vaccination. All receptors come from an adult in good health.

The chain uses TRBV28 and TRBJ2-2, with D possibly being TRBD1 (5 bases). The CDR3 loop spans 15 amino acids. CDR1 and CDR2 (germline): MDHEN, SYDVKM. V lost 3 bases and J lost 1, with 9 bases in between. CDR3 residues: CASSFGAQNTGELFF. CDR3 coding DNA: TGTGCCAGCAGTTTTGGGGCTCAGAACACCGGGGAGCTGTTTTTT.

A note on this clone: This sample includes further DNA sequences coding for the same CDR3. The CDR3 DNA is TGCAGTGCCCGGGGGGGGTACGAGCAGTACTTC. Protein sequence: CSARGGYEQYF. The chain employs TRBV20-1 and TRBJ2-7, with 8 bases matching TRBD2. The CDR3 extends over 11 amino acids. The V gene end was trimmed by 6 bases and the J gene end by 4 bases; junction bases not matched to a gene: 2. Germline V gene lookup returns CDR1 DFQATT and CDR2 SNEGSKA (reference sequence).

The J gene is TRBJ1-6, the V gene TRBV5-1; D is perhaps TRBD1 (6 bases). With 3 bases removed from V and 10 bases from J, the gap between germline ends came to 17 bases. The CDR3 has 15 amino acids. CDR1 is SGHRS, CDR2 YFSETQ, per germline. The CDR3, as DNA: TGCGCCAGCAGCTCCTCGGGACGGACAGAATCACCCCTCCACTTT. Translating gives CASSSSGRTESPLHF.

The count of this clone is one. V is TRBV3-1 (or the pseudogene TRBV3-2) and J is TRBJ1-2, with no clear D. The length of the CDR3 is 15 residues. The V end was cut by 2 bases, the J end by 6 bases, with 16 bases between. Germline lookup yields CDR1 LGHDT and CDR2 YNNKEL (reference sequence). The CDR3 spells CASSQQIRGLDGYTF. CDR3 DNA: TGTGCCAGCAGCCAACAGATAAGAGGCTTGGATGGCTACACCTTC.

The V and J genes are TRBV7-2 and TRBJ2-7, with unresolved D. Between the trimmed V and J ends, which lost 1 base and 3 bases, there was a span of 13 bases. Germline assignment: CDR1 SGHTA and CDR2 FQGNSA. This CDR3 is built from 15 residues. The CDR3 protein is CASSLVVGLGYEQYF. CDR3 DNA sequence: TGTGCCAGCAGCTTAGTGGTGGGTCTGGGCTACGAGCAGTACTTC. The full variable domain, rest sourced from reference TRBV7-2 and TRBJ2-7, is GAGVSQSPSNKVTEKGKDVELRCDPISGHTALYWYRQSLGQGLEFLIYFQGNSAPDKSGLPSDRFSAERTGGSVSTLTIQRTQQEDSAVYLCASSLVVGLGYEQYFGPGTRLTVT.

This chain uses TRBV6-5 with TRBJ2-2; D possibly corresponds to TRBD2 (6 bases). The germline V gene encodes CDR1 MNHEY and CDR2 SVGAGI. This CDR3 comprises 14 residues. The V end was cut by 9 bases, the J end by 6 bases, with 17 bases between. CDR3 loop: CASFGGFGAGELFF. Written as DNA, the CDR3 is TGTGCCAGTTTCGGGGGATTTGGCGCCGGGGAGCTGTTTTTT.

The V and J genes are TRBV6-5 and TRBJ2-7; no clear D gene. CDR3 length equals 11 residues. Germline V gives CDR1 MNHEY, CDR2 SVGAGI. The germline V and J ends were trimmed by 7 bases and 6 bases, with 10 bases remaining between them. CDR3 residues: CASKEGIEQYF. CDR3 coding DNA: TGTGCCAGCAAGGAAGGAATCGAGCAGTACTTC.

This clone has just a few counts. The chain joins TRBV19 to TRBJ2-1; 8 positions agree with TRBD2. Germline lookup yields CDR1 LNHDA and CDR2 SQIVND (reference sequence). This CDR3 is 16 amino acids long. Trimming cost V 0 bases and J 6 bases; bases outside gene matches: 7. CDR3 DNA: TGTGCCAGTAGTATAGATTCCGGACTAGCCTCCAATGAGCAGTTCTTC. It yields the protein CASSIDSGLASNEQFF.

This clone was found once. The chain carries TRBV19 and TRBJ2-5, with TRBD2 matching 10 bases. Germline V gene lookup returns CDR1 LNHDA and CDR2 SQIVND (reference sequence). V shed 4 bases and J 2 bases; nucleotides not matched to a gene: 7. The CDR3 covers 16 residues. CDR3 nucleotide sequence: TGTGCCAGTAGTAACTTCCTAGCGGGAGAACAAGAGACCCAGTACTTC. Translating it yields CASSNFLAGEQETQYF.

V and J are TRBV10-2 and TRBJ1-5, with D possibly TRBD1 on 5 matching bases. Germline V gives CDR1 WSHSY, CDR2 SAAADI. V was cut by 6 bases and J by 1 base, with 7 bases left in between. The length of the CDR3 is 13 residues. The CDR3 spells CASRGGSNQPQHF. In DNA form, the CDR3 reads TGCGCCAGCAGGGGGGGGAGCAATCAGCCCCAGCATTTT.

V gene TRBV14 combines with J gene TRBJ2-1, with 7 bases lining up with TRBD2. Losses at the gene ends were 3 bases for V and 0 bases for J; bases not matched to a gene: 14. This CDR3 contains 19 residues. Germline CDR1 SGHDN, CDR2 FVKESK. CDR3: CASSHGRKPGRSSYNEQFF. For the CDR3, the DNA is TGTGCCAGCAGCCACGGGAGAAAACCCGGGAGGAGCTCCTACAATGAGCAGTTCTTC. Complete variable domain (other parts from reference TRBV14 and TRBJ2-1): EAGVTQFPSHSVIEKGQTVTLRCDPISGHDNLYWYRRVMGKEIKFLLHFVKESKQDESGMPNNRFLAERTGGTYSTLKVQPAELEDSGVYFCASSHGRKPGRSSYNEQFFGPGTRLTVL.

This clone has a single count. The J gene is TRBJ1-2, the V gene TRBV19; D gene uncertain. The CDR3 is made up of 15 amino acids. The V gene's germline CDR1 is LNHDA and CDR2 SQIVND (reference sequence). V was clipped by 2 bases and J by 5 bases, with 15 bases between them. The CDR3 loop is CASSIRAGERYGYTF. CDR3 sequence (DNA): TGTGCCAGTAGTATAAGGGCGGGAGAAAGATATGGCTACACCTTC.